Here is one T cell receptor (beta chain) with its context. Its antigen remains unknown. The entry originates in a study of cytomegalovirus exposure and HLA in healthy donors. Study results and limitations: Analyzed later, association rates of TCRs varied across HLA loci, with DRB1 most and HLA-C fewest.

The donors (healthy individuals) were bone marrow donors. Primers included in the PCR were 60 Vbeta and 13 Jbeta primers. Method: immunoSEQ multiplex PCR; TCRdb's copy keeps in-frame clones and lacks some. The table has over 150,000 clones, roughly four fifths seen once. Per germline, CDR1 MGHRA and CDR2 YSYEKL. J gave up 3 bases and V 3 bases, and 6 bases lay outside the gene matches. CDR3 length: 16 residues. Specimen: PBMCs. The chain uses TRBV4-1 and TRBJ1-3, with 9 bases that match TRBD1. This clonotype originated in a woman in her 30s in good health and CMV-seropositive. The CDR3 DNA follows: TGCGCCAGCAGCCACATTGACAGGGGGAATGGAAACACCATATATTTT. Protein: CASSHIDRGNGNTIYF.